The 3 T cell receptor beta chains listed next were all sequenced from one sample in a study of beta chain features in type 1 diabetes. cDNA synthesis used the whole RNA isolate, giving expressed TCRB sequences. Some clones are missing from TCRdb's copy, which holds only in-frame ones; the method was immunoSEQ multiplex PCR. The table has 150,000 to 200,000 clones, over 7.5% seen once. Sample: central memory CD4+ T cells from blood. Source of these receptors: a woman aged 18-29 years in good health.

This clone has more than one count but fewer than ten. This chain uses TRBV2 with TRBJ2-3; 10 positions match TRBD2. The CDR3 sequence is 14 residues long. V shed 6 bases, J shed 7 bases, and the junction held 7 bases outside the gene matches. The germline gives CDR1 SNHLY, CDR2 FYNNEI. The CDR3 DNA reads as TGTGCCAGCAGGGAACTAGCGGGGCATTATACGCAGTATTTT. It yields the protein CASRELAGHYTQYF.

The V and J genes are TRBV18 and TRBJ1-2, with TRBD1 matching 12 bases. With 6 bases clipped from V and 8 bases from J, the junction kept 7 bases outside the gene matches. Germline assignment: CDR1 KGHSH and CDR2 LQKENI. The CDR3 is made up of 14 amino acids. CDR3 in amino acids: CASSLGTGGQGYTF. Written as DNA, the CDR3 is TGTGCCAGCTCCCTCGGGACAGGGGGCCAAGGCTACACCTTC.

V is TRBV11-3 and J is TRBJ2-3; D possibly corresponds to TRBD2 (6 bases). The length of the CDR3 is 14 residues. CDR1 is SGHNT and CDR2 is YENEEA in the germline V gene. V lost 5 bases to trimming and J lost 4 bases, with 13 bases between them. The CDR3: CASSPSEGPDTQYF. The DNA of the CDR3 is TGTGCCAGCAGCCCTTCGGAGGGCCCAGATACGCAGTATTTT.